Listed here are 3 T cell receptor beta chains from one sample, sequenced in a study of cytomegalovirus exposure and HLA in healthy donors. Primers included in the PCR were 60 Vbeta and 13 Jbeta primers. Repertoires were generated with immunoSEQ multiplex PCR, while TCRdb's copy carries only in-frame clones and drops some. The table lists 110,000 to 150,000 clones, around 79% of them singletons. The sample taken for sequencing was PBMCs. These receptors all come from a man between 18 and 29 years old in good health and CMV-seronegative.

The V gene is TRBV10-3, the J gene TRBJ1-6, with 8 bases matching TRBD1. Germline CDR1 ENHRY, CDR2 SYGVKD. J gave up 6 bases and V 4 bases, and 5 bases lay outside the gene matches. This CDR3 is 15 amino acids long. CDR3 sequence (DNA): TGTGCCATCAGTGGCGATGGACAGGGTAATTCACCCCTCCACTTT. Translation: CAISGDGQGNSPLHF.

The chain carries TRBV9 and TRBJ1-2; tentatively, D is TRBD1 (6 bases). CDR1 is SGDLS and CDR2 is YYNGEE in the germline V gene. V lost 4 bases, J lost 7 bases, and 14 bases lay in between. There are 13 residues in the CDR3. CDR3 sequence (DNA): TGTGCCAGCAGCCCCCTACAGGGCAGTGGCTACACCTTC. Its protein product is CASSPLQGSGYTF.

The chain couples TRBV7-3 to TRBJ1-2; D is possibly TRBD1 (5 bases). Looked up from germline, CDR1 is SGHTA and CDR2 is FQGTGA. The CDR3 runs 13 residues. With 2 bases removed from V and 2 bases from J, the gap between germline ends came to 6 bases. The CDR3 DNA follows: TGTGCCAGCAGCTTAGCAGGGAACTATGGCTACACCTTC. The encoded protein is CASSLAGNYGYTF.